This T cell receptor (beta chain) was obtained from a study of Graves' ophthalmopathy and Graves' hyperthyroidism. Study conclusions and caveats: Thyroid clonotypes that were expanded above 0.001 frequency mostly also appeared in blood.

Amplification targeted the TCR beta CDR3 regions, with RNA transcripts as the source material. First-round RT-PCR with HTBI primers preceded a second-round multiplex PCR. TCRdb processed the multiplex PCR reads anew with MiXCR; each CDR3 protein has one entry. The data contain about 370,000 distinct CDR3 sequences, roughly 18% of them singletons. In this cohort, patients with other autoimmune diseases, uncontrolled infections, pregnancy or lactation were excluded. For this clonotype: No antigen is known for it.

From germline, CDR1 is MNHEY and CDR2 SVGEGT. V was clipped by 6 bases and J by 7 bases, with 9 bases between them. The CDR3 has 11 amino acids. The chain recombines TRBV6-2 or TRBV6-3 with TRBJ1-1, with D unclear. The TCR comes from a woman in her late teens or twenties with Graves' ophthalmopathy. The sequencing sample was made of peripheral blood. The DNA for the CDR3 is TGTGCCAGCAGCTTACAACGTGAAGCTTTCTTT. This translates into CASSLQREAFF.